This T cell receptor beta chain is from a study of blood T cell repertoires in COVID-19. In the study overall: Some COVID-19 samples were acute and others convalescent; all came from the United States, Italy and Spain. From T cells, B-cell-depleted T cells, or PBMCs came the material, which was cDNA or gDNA.

Sequencing was performed with immunoSEQ multiplex PCR; in TCRdb, only in-frame clones are kept and a portion is missing. Here the sample spans 200,000 or so clones, around nine tenths being singletons. Germline V gives CDR1 KGHSH, CDR2 LQKENI. This CDR3 is built from 14 residues. The V gene end was trimmed by 3 bases and the J gene end by 8 bases; junction bases not matched to a gene: 4. In regard to this clone: The sample contains more than one DNA sequence encoding this CDR3.

The receptor's source is a man aged 70 or older with active or convalescent COVID-19. The sequenced sample was peripheral blood. The gene calls are TRBV18 and TRBJ1-4, with 9 bases matching TRBD1. The CDR3 bases are TGTGCCAGCTCACCGGGACAGGGTTCGGAAAAACTGTTTTTT. This translates into CASSPGQGSEKLFF. Full variable domain (missing parts from reference TRBV18 and TRBJ1-4): NAGVMQNPRHLVRRRGQEARLRCSPMKGHSHVYWYRQLPEEGLKFMVYLQKENIIDESGMPKERFSAEFPKEGPSILRIQQVVRGDSAAYFCASSPGQGSEKLFFGSGTQLSVL.